A selection of T cell receptor beta chains follows, all from one sample in a study of CD8 T cells in ankylosing spondylitis. TCRdb itself ran the 5' RACE reads through MiXCR, one entry per CDR3 protein. This table has just under 550,000 distinct CDR3 sequences, about 13% appearing once. The specimen sequenced was blood, either unsorted or a sorted T cell fraction (not recorded which). These receptor sequences come from a male donor with ankylosing spondylitis. Each CDR3 is given with its conserved first and last residue. D genes are given only for firm matches. Rows give clone size only sometimes, using once, few, many, or a class for an expanded clone.

clone_size j_call v_call d_call cdr3_aa cdr3_nt
many TRBJ1-5 TRBV20-1 TRBD1 CSAKQGVRDQPQHF TGCAGTGCTAAACAGGGGGTAAGGGATCAGCCCCAGCATTTT
few TRBJ2-4 TRBV3-1 NA CASSQAWDTLAKNIQYF TGTGCCAGCAGCCAAGCATGGGACACCCTTGCCAAAAACATTCAGTACTTC
NA TRBJ2-3 TRBV29-1 NA CSGGAQYF TGCAGCGGAGGGGCTCAGTATTTT
NA TRBJ1-3 TRBV20-1 NA CSAYTSSGNTIYF TGCAGTGCTTACACGAGCTCTGGAAACACCATATATTTT
few TRBJ2-1 TRBV20-1 TRBD2 CSASGGPGLAGDPDDEQFF TGCAGTGCGAGTGGGGGTCCGGGACTAGCGGGAGACCCCGACGATGAGCAGTTCTTC
many TRBJ2-1 TRBV12-3/TRBV12-4 TRBD1 CASSFGTGGFNEQFF TGTGCCAGCAGTTTCGGGACAGGGGGCTTCAATGAGCAGTTCTTC
NA TRBJ2-7 TRBV24-1 TRBD2 CATSASGSSYEQYF TGTGCCACCAGTGCTAGCGGAAGCTCCTACGAGCAGTACTTC
NA TRBJ2-1 TRBV6-2/TRBV6-3 NA CASSFKREQFF TGTGCCAGCAGTTTCAAGCGGGAGCAGTTCTTC
few TRBJ1-2 TRBV12-3/TRBV12-4 NA CASSPLIYGYTF TGTGCCAGCAGTCCCCTTATCTATGGCTACACCTTC
many TRBJ1-2 TRBV11-2 TRBD1 CASSWAGGSNYGYTF TGTGCCAGCAGCTGGGCAGGGGGATCTAACTATGGCTACACCTTC
NA TRBJ2-1 TRBV11-2 TRBD2 CASSLGGAGAWVEQFF TGTGCCAGCAGCTTAGGGGGCGCGGGAGCTTGGGTGGAGCAGTTCTTC
few TRBJ2-5 TRBV2 TRBD2 CASKLADLPSGTQYF TGTGCCAGCAAACTAGCGGACCTCCCGAGTGGGACCCAGTACTTC
NA TRBJ1-2 TRBV20-1 TRBD1 CSALIRDSLGYTF TGCAGTGCGCTAATTCGGGACAGTTTAGGCTACACCTTC
once TRBJ2-7 TRBV18 TRBD1 CASSLGQVSSYEQYF TGTGCCAGCTCCCTGGGACAGGTTAGCTCCTACGAGCAGTACTTC
many TRBJ2-1 TRBV14 NA CASSQELTTNEQFF TGTGCCAGCAGCCAAGAACTCACCACCAATGAGCAGTTCTTC
NA TRBJ2-1 TRBV18 NA CASSSTSAATYNEQFF TGTGCCAGCTCATCAACCTCGGCGGCCACCTACAATGAGCAGTTCTTC
many TRBJ2-1 TRBV24-1 NA CATSLRETYNEQFF TGTGCCACCAGTCTGAGAGAGACCTACAATGAGCAGTTCTTC
NA TRBJ1-1 TRBV20-1 NA CSANSRGVWTEAFF TGCAGTGCTAACTCGAGGGGGGTATGGACTGAAGCTTTCTTT
many TRBJ2-1 TRBV5-5 NA CASSPNPAGQINNEQFF TGTGCCAGCAGCCCAAACCCCGCAGGACAGATAAACAATGAGCAGTTCTTC
NA TRBJ2-4 TRBV7-9 NA CASSRSGGAVIQYF TGTGCCAGCAGCCGTAGCGGTGGTGCAGTCATTCAGTACTTC
once TRBJ2-3 TRBV25-1 TRBD2 CASGFLAGGADTQYF TGTGCCAGCGGATTTCTAGCGGGAGGGGCAGATACGCAGTATTTT